Listed below are T cell receptor beta chains from one sample, sequenced in a study of T cells in localized non-small cell lung cancer. Clones were sequenced by immunoSEQ multiplex PCR, and TCRdb holds only the in-frame ones, with some missing. This sample has about 20,000 clones, with 70% to 90% found just once. The material was peripheral blood, obtained before any cancer treatment. These receptors were taken from a male donor at least 60 years old with stage I squamous cell lung carcinoma. Each CDR3 is given with its conserved first and last residue. Each record gives: clone size, D gene, J gene, V gene, CDR3 DNA, CDR3 protein. The D gene is left open where the match is weak. Size tells how often a clone was seen (once, few, many) or the class of an expanded clone, and some rows leave it out.

NA	TRBD2	TRBJ2-3	TRBV5-1	TGCGCCAGCAGCTTGGCCGGGGGCGGGGGGCCACTGGGAGATACGCAGTATTTT	CASSLAGGGGPLGDTQYF
NA	NA	TRBJ2-7	TRBV6-5	TGTGCCAGCAGTTACTCGAACAACGAGCAGTACTTC	CASSYSNNEQYF
NA	NA	TRBJ1-1	TRBV27	TGTGCCAGCAGTACACCACCTAACACTGAAGCTTTCTTT	CASSTPPNTEAFF
once	NA	TRBJ1-3	TRBV5-1	TGCGCCAGCAGCTTGGCAGGGACAGGAAACACCATATATTTT	CASSLAGTGNTIYF
NA	NA	TRBJ1-1	TRBV7-3	TGTGCCAGCAGCTCTACATATAGCACTGAAGCTTTCTTT	CASSSTYSTEAFF
NA	NA	TRBJ1-1	TRBV29-1	TGCAGCGTTGTGGGCACTAGCTCCCTCGGCCCGGAAGCTTTCTTT	CSVVGTSSLGPEAFF
once	TRBD1	TRBJ1-6	TRBV5-8	TGTGCCAGCAGCCGTCAGGGGGCACCCCTCCACTTT	CASSRQGAPLHF
once	TRBD1	TRBJ1-6	TRBV19	TGTGCCAGTAGTATTTACAGGGGGGAGAAATCACCCCTCCACTTT	CASSIYRGEKSPLHF
once	NA	TRBJ1-1	TRBV7-3	TGTGCCAGCAGCTCAGACAGGAACACTGAAGCTTTCTTT	CASSSDRNTEAFF
NA	NA	TRBJ1-6	TRBV9	TGTGCCAGCAGCGTGGAAGAGGGTGCCAATTCACCCCTCCACTTT	CASSVEEGANSPLHF
NA	NA	TRBJ1-2	TRBV29-1	TGCAGCGCGCAGGGTAATGGCTACACCTTC	CSAQGNGYTF
NA	TRBD2	TRBJ2-3	TRBV11-1	TGTGCCAGCAGCTTAAGAAGCAGCGGGGGGGCCGCAGATACGCAGTATTTT	CASSLRSSGGAADTQYF
NA	TRBD1	TRBJ1-2	TRBV6-1	TGTGCCAGCAGTGGAGAGAGGGGGCTCGGCTACACCTTC	CASSGERGLGYTF
NA	NA	TRBJ1-1	TRBV21-1	TGTGCCAGCACAAAAAACAGGGGTCTAAGTCCCCCGAACACTGAAGCTTTCTTT	CASTKNRGLSPPNTEAFF
NA	TRBD1	TRBJ1-2	TRBV14	TGTGCCAGCAGTCCCGGACAGGGATCCTTTGGCTACACCTTC	CASSPGQGSFGYTF
NA	NA	TRBJ2-1	TRBV7-8	TGTGCCAGCAGCTTATCCGCGGAGCAGTTCTTC	CASSLSAEQFF
few	NA	TRBJ2-5	TRBV7-3	TGTGCCAGCAGTAGGACGGTGACCGGAGAGACCCAGTACTTC	CASSRTVTGETQYF
NA	TRBD1	TRBJ1-5	TRBV10-3	TGTGCCAGCTCCCAGGGGGGGGGCAATCAGCCCCAGCATTTT	CASSQGGGNQPQHF
NA	NA	TRBJ2-3	TRBV4-1	TGCGCCAGCAGCCAAGAGGAGAACACAGATACGCAGTATTTT	CASSQEENTDTQYF
NA	NA	TRBJ1-6	TRBV28	TGTGCCAGCAGTTTGTACAGATATTCGAGCTCCTATAATTCACCCCTCCACTTT	CASSLYRYSSSYNSPLHF
few	NA	TRBJ1-6	TRBV6-4	TGTGCCAGCAGTACAGGGATTCGATCACCCCTCCACTTT	CASSTGIRSPLHF
once	NA	TRBJ2-1	TRBV6-1	TGTGCCAGCAGTGAACTTGGGGGAACCTACAATGAGCAGTTCTTC	CASSELGGTYNEQFF
NA	NA	TRBJ1-1	TRBV5-4	TGTGCCAGCAGCTTGGTGATGAACACTGAAGCTTTCTTT	CASSLVMNTEAFF
NA	NA	TRBJ1-2	TRBV12-5	TGTGCTAGTGGTTTAGAGGAAGCGAGCGGCTACACCTTC	CASGLEEASGYTF
NA	TRBD1	TRBJ1-1	TRBV28	TGTGCCAGCATACAGGGGCGGGGGGTGAACACTGAAGCTTTCTTT	CASIQGRGVNTEAFF
once	NA	TRBJ1-2	TRBV6-5	TGTGCCAGCAGTTACTCGGTTGGGGGAGAAAGCTACACCTTC	CASSYSVGGESYTF
NA	NA	TRBJ2-2	TRBV19	TGTGCCAGTAGTCCCTCGGGGTGGTACACCGGGGAGCTGTTTTTT	CASSPSGWYTGELFF
once	TRBD2	TRBJ2-7	TRBV6-5	TGTGCCAGCAGTTCCCCAGGGAGAGGCGGGGGTTACGAGCAGTACTTC	CASSSPGRGGGYEQYF
NA	TRBD1	TRBJ2-3	TRBV5-6	TGTGCCAGCAGCGACTGGACAGGAGTGATCACAGATACGCAGTATTTT	CASSDWTGVITDTQYF
NA	NA	TRBJ1-6	TRBV27	TGTGCCAGCAGCCACAGGACTGCCGGTCGCTCCTATAATTCACCCCTCCACTTT	CASSHRTAGRSYNSPLHF
NA	NA	TRBJ2-3	TRBV6-5	TGTGCCAGCAGTTACGCCCGTGGTACGCAGTATTTT	CASSYARGTQYF
NA	NA	TRBJ1-1	TRBV21-1	TGTGCCAGCAGCAAAAAGGAGTCCGGGGAGGACACTGAAGCTTTCTTT	CASSKKESGEDTEAFF
NA	NA	TRBJ2-3	TRBV4-1	TGCGCCAGCAGCCAAGATCTGCCAGCAGGTACAGATACGCAGTATTTT	CASSQDLPAGTDTQYF
NA	NA	TRBJ2-7	TRBV9	TGTGCCAGCAGCGTAGGAGGAGGGGGCGAGCAGTACTTC	CASSVGGGGEQYF
NA	NA	TRBJ1-1	TRBV2	TGTGCCAGCAGTGAAAAGGCCACGCGAGCTTTCTTT	CASSEKATRAFF
NA	NA	TRBJ2-7	TRBV2	TGTGCCAGCAGTGTGGGCTCCTACGAGCAGTACTTC	CASSVGSYEQYF
NA	NA	TRBJ2-7	TRBV5-1	TGCGCCAGCAGCTTGGAGGTGTCCAGGGGTGCCTACGAGCAGTACTTC	CASSLEVSRGAYEQYF
NA	TRBD1	TRBJ2-2	TRBV13	TGTGCCAGCAGCTGGGGACAGGCGAACACCGGGGAGCTGTTTTTT	CASSWGQANTGELFF
NA	NA	TRBJ1-2	TRBV2	TGTGCCAGCAGTGAAGACTATGGCTACACCTTC	CASSEDYGYTF
few	NA	TRBJ1-2	TRBV5-1	TGCGCCAGCAGCCTAATTGAATCCTATGGCTACACCTTC	CASSLIESYGYTF
once	NA	TRBJ2-5	TRBV5-1	TGCGCCAGCAGCAGACAGAGGGAGACCCAGTACTTC	CASSRQRETQYF
NA	TRBD1	TRBJ1-4	TRBV7-9	TGTGCCAGCAGCCCGACAGGGGCTAATGAAAAACTGTTTTTT	CASSPTGANEKLFF
NA	TRBD1	TRBJ1-5	TRBV19	TGTGCCAGTAGTACATCAACAGGGGTGCTTTATCAGCCCCAGCATTTT	CASSTSTGVLYQPQHF
NA	NA	TRBJ2-2	TRBV21-1	TGTGCCAGCACCTCTGGACTAGTTGAGAACACCGGGGAGCTGTTTTTT	CASTSGLVENTGELFF
once	NA	TRBJ1-1	TRBV9	TGTGCCAGCAGCCCGAGACAGAATGTGGGCACTGAAGCTTTCTTT	CASSPRQNVGTEAFF
NA	NA	TRBJ1-6	TRBV5-4	TGTGCCAGCAGCTACCCGCTGGGGACTGGGAATTCACCCCTCCACTTT	CASSYPLGTGNSPLHF
NA	NA	TRBJ1-2	TRBV5-1	TGCGCCAGCAGCTTGTCGGGGAGCGGCTACACCTTC	CASSLSGSGYTF
NA	NA	TRBJ1-4	TRBV14	TGTGCCAGCAGCCGGGGGACTAATGAAAAACTGTTTTTT	CASSRGTNEKLFF
NA	NA	TRBJ1-2	TRBV6-1	TGTGCCAGCAGTGACCGGGCCCGAGTTGCCTATGGCTACACCTTC	CASSDRARVAYGYTF
NA	TRBD2	TRBJ2-3	TRBV5-1	TGCGCCAGCTATACCGGACCCGGGGGGAGCACAGATACGCAGTATTTT	CASYTGPGGSTDTQYF
NA	TRBD1	TRBJ1-1	TRBV7-8	TGTGCCACTACACCACAGGGGGCTTGGGGTATGAACACTGAAGCTTTCTTT	CATTPQGAWGMNTEAFF
NA	TRBD1	TRBJ2-3	TRBV5-1	TGCGCCAGCAGCTTTTCGGGACAGGACACAGATACGCAGTATTTT	CASSFSGQDTDTQYF
NA	NA	TRBJ2-7	TRBV15	TGTGCCACCAGCGGCCCATCCTCCTACGAGCAGTACTTC	CATSGPSSYEQYF
NA	TRBD2	TRBJ2-3	TRBV7-6	TGTGCCAGCAGCTCAAGCGGGGGCGGATGGGAAGATACGCAGTATTTT	CASSSSGGGWEDTQYF
NA	TRBD1	TRBJ1-4	TRBV28	TGTGCCAGCAGTTTAGGACAGGGGGCAGAAAAACTGTTTTTT	CASSLGQGAEKLFF
NA	NA	TRBJ1-2	TRBV5-5	TGTGCCAGCAGCCGAGAGTTGGGTAACTATGGCTACACCTTC	CASSRELGNYGYTF
NA	NA	TRBJ1-4	TRBV28	TGTGCCAGCAGTTCAGACTTAGAAAAACTGTTTTTT	CASSSDLEKLFF
NA	NA	TRBJ1-1	TRBV9	TGTGCCAGCACGCGGAATTTGAACACTGAAGCTTTCTTT	CASTRNLNTEAFF